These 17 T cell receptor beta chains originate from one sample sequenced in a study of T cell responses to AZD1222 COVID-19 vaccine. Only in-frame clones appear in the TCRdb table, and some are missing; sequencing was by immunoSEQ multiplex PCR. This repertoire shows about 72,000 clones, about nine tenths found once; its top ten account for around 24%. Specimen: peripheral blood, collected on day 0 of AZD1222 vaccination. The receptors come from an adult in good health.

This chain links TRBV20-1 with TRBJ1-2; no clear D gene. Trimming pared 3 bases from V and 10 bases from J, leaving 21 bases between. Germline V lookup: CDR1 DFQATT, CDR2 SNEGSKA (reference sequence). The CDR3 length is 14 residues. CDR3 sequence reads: CSASESLPKMDYTF. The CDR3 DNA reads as TGCAGTGCTAGTGAAAGCCTCCCCAAAATGGACTACACCTTC.

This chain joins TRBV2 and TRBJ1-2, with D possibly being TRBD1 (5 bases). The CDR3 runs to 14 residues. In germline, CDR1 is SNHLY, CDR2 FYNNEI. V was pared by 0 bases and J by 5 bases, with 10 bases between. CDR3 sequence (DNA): TGTGCCAGCAGTGAAGCGAGGCAGGGATATGGCTACACCTTC. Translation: CASSEARQGYGYTF.

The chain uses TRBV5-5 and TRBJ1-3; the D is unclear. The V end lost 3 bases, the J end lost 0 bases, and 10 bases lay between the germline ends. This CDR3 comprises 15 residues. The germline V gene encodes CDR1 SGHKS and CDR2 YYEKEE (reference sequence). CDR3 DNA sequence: TGTGCCAGCAGCTACAGCGACGACTCTGGAAACACCATATATTTT. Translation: CASSYSDDSGNTIYF. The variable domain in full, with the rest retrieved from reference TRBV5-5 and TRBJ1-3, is DAGVTQSPTHLIKTRGQQVTLRCSPISGHKSVSWYQQVLGQGPQFIFQYYEKEERGRGNFPDRFSARQFPNYSSELNVNALLLGDSALYLCASSYSDDSGNTIYFGEGSWLTVV.

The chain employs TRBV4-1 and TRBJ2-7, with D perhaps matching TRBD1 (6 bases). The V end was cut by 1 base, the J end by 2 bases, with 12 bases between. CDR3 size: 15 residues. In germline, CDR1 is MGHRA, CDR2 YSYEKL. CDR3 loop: CASSQGFTGPYEQYF. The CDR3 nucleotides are TGCGCCAGCAGCCAAGGTTTTACAGGGCCCTACGAGCAGTACTTC.

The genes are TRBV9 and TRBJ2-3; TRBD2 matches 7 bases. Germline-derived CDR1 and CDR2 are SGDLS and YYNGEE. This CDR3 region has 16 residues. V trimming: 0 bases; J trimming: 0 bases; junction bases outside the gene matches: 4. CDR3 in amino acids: CASSVGIAGSTDTQYF. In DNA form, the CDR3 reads TGTGCCAGCAGCGTAGGTATAGCGGGCAGCACAGATACGCAGTATTTT.

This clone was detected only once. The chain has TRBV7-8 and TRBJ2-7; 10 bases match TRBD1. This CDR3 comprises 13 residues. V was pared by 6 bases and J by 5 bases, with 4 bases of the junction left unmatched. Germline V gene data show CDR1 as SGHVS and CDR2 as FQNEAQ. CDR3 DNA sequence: TGTGCCAGCAGTGGGGGGACAGGGGACGAGCAGTACTTC. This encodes CASSGGTGDEQYF.

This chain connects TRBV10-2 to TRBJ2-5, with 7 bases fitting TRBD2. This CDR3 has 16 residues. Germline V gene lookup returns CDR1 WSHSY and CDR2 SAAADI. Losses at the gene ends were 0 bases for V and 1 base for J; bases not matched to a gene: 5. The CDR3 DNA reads TGCGCCAGCAGTGAGTCGGAAGCGGGGTTCCAAGAGACCCAGTACTTC. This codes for CASSESEAGFQETQYF.

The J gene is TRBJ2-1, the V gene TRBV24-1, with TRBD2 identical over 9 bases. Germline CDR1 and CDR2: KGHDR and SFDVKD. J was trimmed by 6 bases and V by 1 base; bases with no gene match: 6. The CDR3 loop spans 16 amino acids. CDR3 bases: TGTGCCACCAGTGATTTTACGGCTAGCGGGGTCAATGAGCAGTTCTTC. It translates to CATSDFTASGVNEQFF.

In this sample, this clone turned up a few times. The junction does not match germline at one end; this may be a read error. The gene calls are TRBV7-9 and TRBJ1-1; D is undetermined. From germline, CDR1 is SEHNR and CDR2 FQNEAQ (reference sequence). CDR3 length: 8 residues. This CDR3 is CASSLTSF. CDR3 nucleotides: TGTGCCAGCAGCTTAACGAGCTTT.

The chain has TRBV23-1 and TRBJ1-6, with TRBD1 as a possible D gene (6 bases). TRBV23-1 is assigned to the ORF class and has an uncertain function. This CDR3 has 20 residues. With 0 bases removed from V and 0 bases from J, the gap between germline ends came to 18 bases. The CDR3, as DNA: TGCGCCAGCAGTCAATCCTCGGTCAGGGGCTTCAACTCCTATAATTCACCCCTCCACTTT. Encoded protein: CASSQSSVRGFNSYNSPLHF.

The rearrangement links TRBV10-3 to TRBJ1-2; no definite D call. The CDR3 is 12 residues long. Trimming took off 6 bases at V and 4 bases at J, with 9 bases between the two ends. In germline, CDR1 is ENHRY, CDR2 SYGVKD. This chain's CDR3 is CAISVASYGYTF. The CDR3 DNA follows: TGTGCCATCAGCGTCGCAAGCTATGGCTACACCTTC.

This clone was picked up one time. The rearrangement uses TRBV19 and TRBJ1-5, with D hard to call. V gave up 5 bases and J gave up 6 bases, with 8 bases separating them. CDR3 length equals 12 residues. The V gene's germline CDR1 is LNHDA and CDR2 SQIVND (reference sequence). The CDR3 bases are TGTGCCAGTAGTCGAGAGGGTCAGCCCCAGCATTTT. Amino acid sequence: CASSREGQPQHF.

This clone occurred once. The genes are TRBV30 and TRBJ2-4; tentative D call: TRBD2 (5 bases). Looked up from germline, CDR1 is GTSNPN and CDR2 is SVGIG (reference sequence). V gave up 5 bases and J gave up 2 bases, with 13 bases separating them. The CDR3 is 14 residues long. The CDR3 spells CAWERIATKNIQYF. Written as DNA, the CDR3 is TGTGCCTGGGAGAGGATAGCGACCAAAAACATTCAGTACTTC.

For the CDR3, the DNA is TGTGCCAGCAGCTTCAGCGGGGGACCTAGCCCCCCCTACGAGCAGTACTTC. This codes for CASSFSGGPSPPYEQYF. The rearrangement uses TRBV7-2 and TRBJ2-7; 8 bases map to TRBD2. The CDR3 has 17 amino acids. CDR1 is SGHTA and CDR2 is FQGNSA in the germline V gene. Trimming cost V 3 bases and J 2 bases; bases outside gene matches: 12. Full variable domain (outside the CDR3, taken from reference TRBV7-2 and TRBJ2-7): GAGVSQSPSNKVTEKGKDVELRCDPISGHTALYWYRQSLGQGLEFLIYFQGNSAPDKSGLPSDRFSAERTGGSVSTLTIQRTQQEDSAVYLCASSFSGGPSPPYEQYFGPGTRLTVT.

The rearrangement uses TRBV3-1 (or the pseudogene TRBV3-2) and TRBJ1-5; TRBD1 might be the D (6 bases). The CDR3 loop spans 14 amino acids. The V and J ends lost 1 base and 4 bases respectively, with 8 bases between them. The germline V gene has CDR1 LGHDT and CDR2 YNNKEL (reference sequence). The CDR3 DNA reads TGTGCCAGCAGCCAAGTAGGGGGGAATCAGCCCCAGCATTTT. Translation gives CASSQVGGNQPQHF.

CDR3 sequence reads: CASSLFRGQSDTQYF. The CDR3 DNA sequence: TGTGCCAGCAGCTTATTCAGGGGGCAGTCAGATACGCAGTATTTT. V is TRBV5-4 and J is TRBJ2-3; 8 bases are a match to TRBD1. The CDR3 sequence is 15 residues long. Looked up from germline, CDR1 is SGHNT and CDR2 is YYREEE (reference sequence). The ends lost 2 bases at V and 4 bases at J; junction bases unmatched: 6.

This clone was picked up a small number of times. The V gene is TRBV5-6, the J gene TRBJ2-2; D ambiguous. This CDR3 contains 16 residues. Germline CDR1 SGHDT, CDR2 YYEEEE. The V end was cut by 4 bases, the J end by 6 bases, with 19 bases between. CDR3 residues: CASSTRWVGRAGELFF. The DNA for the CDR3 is TGTGCCAGCAGCACGAGATGGGTGGGCCGGGCCGGGGAGCTGTTTTTT.